The following is a TCR beta chain sequence with its context. What it recognizes is unknown. The CDR3 runs to 11 residues. Germline assignment: CDR1 SGHDT and CDR2 YYEEEE. V was pared by 2 bases and J by 6 bases, with 5 bases between. Clones were sequenced by immunoSEQ multiplex PCR, and TCRdb holds only the in-frame ones, with some missing. This table holds approximately 160,000 clones, about 90% found once. This entry comes from a study of T cell responses to AZD1222 COVID-19 vaccine. Study-wide results and caveats: The study sampled repertoires only after the peak T cell response. The breadth and depth of Spike-specific TCRs increased once two AZD1222 doses had been given. Donors were chiefly white British, with a greater number of females, and clonal diversity was perhaps underestimated.

This chain connects TRBV5-6 to TRBJ2-5; D remains ambiguous. The clonotype originates from an adult in good health. This specimen was peripheral blood, taken on day 0 of AZD1222 vaccination. The CDR3 loop reads CASSFEKTQYF. DNA for the CDR3: TGTGCCAGCAGCTTTGAGAAGACCCAGTACTTC.